A selection of T cell receptor beta chains follows, all from one sample in a study of T cell responses to AZD1222 COVID-19 vaccine. Libraries were prepared by immunoSEQ multiplex PCR; TCRdb keeps only in-frame clonotypes and omits some of them. The data show approximately 140,000 clones, around nine tenths seen once. The sample was peripheral blood, taken 28 days after the second AZD1222 dose. These receptors all come from an adult who received the AZD1222 COVID-19 vaccine. The CDR3 runs from the conserved cysteine through the conserved F or W. A D gene is named only where the DNA matches it firmly. Some rows have no size entry. The others give once, few or many, or a class for an expanded clone.

CDR3: CATSGAGDPEAFF
DNA: TGTGCCACCAGTGGGGCAGGTGACCCTGAAGCTTTCTTT
size: .
V: TRBV24-1
J: TRBJ1-1
D: .

CDR3: CASSPSDKNTGELFF
DNA: TGTGCCAGCTCACCTTCGGACAAGAACACCGGGGAGCTGTTTTTT
size: .
V: TRBV18
J: TRBJ2-2
D: .

CDR3: CASLQGSSGSTDTQYF
DNA: TGTGCCAGCCTCCAGGGGTCTAGCGGGAGCACAGATACGCAGTATTTT
size: .
V: TRBV7-9
J: TRBJ2-3
D: TRBD2

CDR3: CASTYRDLNTEAFF
DNA: TGTGCCAGCACCTACAGGGACCTGAACACTGAAGCTTTCTTT
size: .
V: TRBV6-5
J: TRBJ1-1
D: .

CDR3: CASSQEVSRSYEQYF
DNA: TGCGCCAGCAGCCAAGAGGTTAGCAGATCCTACGAGCAGTACTTC
size: once
V: TRBV4-1
J: TRBJ2-7
D: .

CDR3: CASSAGLTGTDTQYF
DNA: TGCGCCAGCAGCGCGGGACTAACCGGCACAGATACGCAGTATTTT
size: once
V: TRBV5-1
J: TRBJ2-3
D: TRBD2

CDR3: CSASKALTTNEKLFF
DNA: TGCAGTGCTAGTAAGGCGCTGACAACTAATGAAAAACTGTTTTTT
size: .
V: TRBV20-1
J: TRBJ1-4
D: .

CDR3: CASSPFLAGPLNEQFF
DNA: TGTGCCAGCAGCCCCTTCTTAGCGGGCCCGCTCAATGAGCAGTTCTTC
size: .
V: TRBV6-4
J: TRBJ2-1
D: TRBD2

CDR3: CASSFTGWVNEQFF
DNA: TGCGCCAGCAGCTTCACAGGGTGGGTGAATGAGCAGTTCTTC
size: .
V: TRBV5-1
J: TRBJ2-1
D: .

CDR3: CASSSYLTVSGNTIYF
DNA: TGTGCCAGCAGCTCGTACCTGACGGTCTCTGGAAACACCATATATTTT
size: .
V: TRBV7-6
J: TRBJ1-3
D: .

CDR3: CASSIIPLGLAGVGEQYF
DNA: TGTGCCAGTAGTATAATCCCCCTGGGACTAGCGGGAGTCGGGGAGCAGTACTTC
size: .
V: TRBV19
J: TRBJ2-7
D: TRBD2

CDR3: CATHMNTEAFF
DNA: TGTGCCACCCACATGAACACTGAAGCTTTCTTT
size: .
V: TRBV6-5
J: TRBJ1-1
D: .

CDR3: CASSRTGQTEAFF
DNA: TGTGCCAGTAGTAGGACAGGGCAAACTGAAGCTTTCTTT
size: few
V: TRBV19
J: TRBJ1-1
D: TRBD1

CDR3: CASSSLGTSVYEQYF
DNA: TGTGCCAGCAGTTCACTAGGGACTAGTGTTTACGAGCAGTACTTC
size: .
V: TRBV27
J: TRBJ2-7
D: TRBD2

CDR3: CASRGSSGRSYEQYF
DNA: TGTGCCAGCAGAGGAAGTAGCGGGAGATCCTACGAGCAGTACTTC
size: .
V: TRBV6-5
J: TRBJ2-7
D: TRBD2

CDR3: CASSLGRGVSDEQYF
DNA: TGTGCCAGCAGCTTGGGCAGGGGGGTATCGGACGAGCAGTACTTC
size: .
V: TRBV11-2
J: TRBJ2-7
D: .

CDR3: CASSQGGDTQYF
DNA: TGTGCCAGCAGCCAGGGGGGAGATACGCAGTATTTT
size: .
V: TRBV3-1/TRBV3-2
J: TRBJ2-3
D: .

CDR3: CASSPEGNTEAFF
DNA: TGTGCCAGCTCACCAGAGGGGAACACTGAAGCTTTCTTT
size: .
V: TRBV18
J: TRBJ1-1
D: .

CDR3: CASSKGFSYEQYF
DNA: TGTGCCAGTTCCAAGGGCTTCTCCTACGAGCAGTACTTC
size: .
V: TRBV19
J: TRBJ2-7
D: .

CDR3: CASSPQAQSGRAGADTQYF
DNA: TGTGCCAGCAGTCCCCAAGCCCAAAGCGGGAGGGCCGGGGCAGATACGCAGTATTTT
size: .
V: TRBV6-6
J: TRBJ2-3
D: TRBD2

CDR3: CASREFYNSPLHF
DNA: TGTGCCAGCAGGGAGTTCTATAATTCACCCCTCCACTTT
size: .
V: TRBV6-5
J: TRBJ1-6
D: .

CDR3: CASSRGKGVTEAFF
DNA: TGTGCCAGCAGCCGAGGCAAGGGGGTCACTGAAGCTTTCTTT
size: .
V: TRBV7-9
J: TRBJ1-1
D: .

CDR3: CASSLKPPRGQANYEQYF
DNA: TGTGCCAGCAGTTTAAAACCCCCTCGAGGACAGGCGAACTACGAGCAGTACTTC
size: .
V: TRBV27
J: TRBJ2-7
D: TRBD1

CDR3: CSVEGRGTGVGANVLTF
DNA: TGCAGCGTTGAAGGGCGAGGGACAGGGGTCGGGGCCAACGTCCTGACTTTC
size: .
V: TRBV29-1
J: TRBJ2-6
D: TRBD1

CDR3: CATSDRDSTDTQYF
DNA: TGTGCCACCAGTGATCGGGACTCCACAGATACGCAGTATTTT
size: .
V: TRBV24-1
J: TRBJ2-3
D: .

CDR3: CASGQSGGAFF
DNA: TGTGCCAGTGGACAGTCGGGGGGAGCTTTCTTT
size: .
V: TRBV6-5
J: TRBJ1-1
D: .

CDR3: CASSDATDTQYF
DNA: TGTGCCAGCAGTGACGCAACAGATACGCAGTATTTT
size: .
V: TRBV6-1
J: TRBJ2-3
D: .

CDR3: CASSRTAGSGNTIYF
DNA: TGTGCCAGCAGTAGAACAGCGGGCTCTGGAAACACCATATATTTT
size: .
V: TRBV6-5
J: TRBJ1-3
D: .